This T cell receptor (beta chain) was documented in a study of molecular identifiers for immune sequencing clone quantification. The CDR3 sequence is 12 residues long. With 5 bases removed from V and 3 bases from J, the gap between germline ends came to 11 bases. The germline gives CDR1 SQVTM, CDR2 ANQGSEA. Study findings and constraints: Clones of above 20 RNA copies carried over 99% of effector molecules; in naive cells they carried under 1%.

This clonotype was observed a few times. What it binds is not known. In preparing bulk TCR libraries, previously described methods and listed TCR primers were used. TCRdb re-called the PCR reads with MiXCR, one entry per CDR3 protein. The table records about 500,000 distinct CDR3 sequences, about a fifth of them present only once. Every naive CD8 library was made from between 20,000 and 1,000,000 sorted cells with 10%, 30% or 50% RNA. Sorting recovered naive CD8 T cells on a CD8+CD4-CCR7+CD45RA+ profile. The V call is TRBV29-1, the J call TRBJ2-7; D ambiguous. Material for sequencing was naive CD8+ T cells from blood, with Jurkat cell RNA spiked in. Subset described: FACS-sorted CD8+CD4-CCR7+CD45RA+ naive T cells. This TCR derives from a human donor in good health. Some libraries in this study had Jurkat cell RNA spiked in. CDR3 in amino acids: CSVYADLYEQYF. The CDR3 DNA sequence: TGCAGCGTTTACGCAGACCTCTACGAGCAGTACTTC.